The 23 T cell receptor beta chains below all came from one sample that was sequenced in a study of cytotoxic CD8 clonotypes in ibrutinib-treated CLL. The assay was immunoSEQ multiplex PCR, and TCRdb's table has in-frame clones only and misses some. The profile shows some 80,000 clones, roughly 80% of them singletons. The starting material was PBMCs, obtained after 12 months of ibrutinib treatment. Source of these receptors: a human donor with chronic lymphocytic leukemia.

V and J are TRBV5-1 and TRBJ2-5; maybe TRBD1 (6 bases). The closer fit of TRBJ2-7 to the DNA end suggests the J call may be wrong. The CDR3 extends over 14 amino acids. Per the germline V gene, CDR1 is SGHRS and CDR2 is YFSETQ. CDR3 in DNA: TGCGCCAGCAGCTTGGGACAGGAGCTCCACGAGCAGTACTTC. This sequence encodes CASSLGQELHEQYF.

This rearrangement joins TRBV5-5 to TRBJ2-1; D is possibly TRBD1 (6 bases). This CDR3 spans 15 amino acids. The germline V gene has CDR1 SGHKS and CDR2 YYEKEE (reference sequence). V gave up 3 bases and J gave up 1 base, with 11 bases separating them. CDR3 residues: CASSSQGPSYNEQFF. The CDR3, as DNA: TGTGCCAGCAGCTCACAGGGTCCGTCCTACAATGAGCAGTTCTTC.

V and J are TRBV19 and TRBJ2-3, with D tentatively TRBD1 (6 bases). The CDR3 totals 14 residues. Deletions cut 6 bases from V and 4 bases from J, with 14 bases between. CDR1 and CDR2 (germline): LNHDA, SQIVND (reference sequence). This chain's CDR3 is CASSVETGADTQYF. The CDR3 DNA follows: TGTGCCAGTAGCGTCGAGACAGGCGCAGATACGCAGTATTTT. Complete variable domain (other parts from reference TRBV19 and TRBJ2-3): DGGITQSPKYLFRKEGQNVTLSCEQNLNHDAMYWYRQDPGQGLRLIYYSQIVNDFQKGDIAEGYSVSREKKESFPLTVTSAQKNPTAFYLCASSVETGADTQYFGPGTRLTVL.

The rearrangement uses TRBV11-1 and TRBJ1-4; TRBD1 is a possible D gene (6 bases). The CDR3 contains 18 residues. V lost 6 bases and J lost 2, with 22 bases in between. The V gene's germline CDR1 is SGHAT and CDR2 FQDESV (reference sequence). CDR3 sequence: CASSGLGPTGPTNEKLFF. CDR3 in DNA: TGTGCCAGCAGTGGATTAGGCCCCACAGGGCCGACTAATGAAAAACTGTTTTTT. Full variable domain (rest looked up from reference TRBV11-1 and TRBJ1-4): EAEVAQSPRYKITEKSQAVAFWCDPISGHATLYWYRQILGQGPELLVQFQDESVVDDSQLPKDRFSAERLKGVDSTLKIQPAELGDSAMYLCASSGLGPTGPTNEKLFFGSGTQLSVL.

This chain connects TRBV7-3 to TRBJ1-6; TRBD1 matches at 11 bases. CDR3 length: 14 amino acids. V shed 4 bases and J 10 bases; nucleotides not matched to a gene: 3. The V gene's germline CDR1 is SGHTA and CDR2 FQGTGA. CDR3 nucleotides: TGTGCCAGCAGCTCAAGGGACAGGGGGTCACCCCTCCACTTT. It encodes CASSSRDRGSPLHF.

This chain connects TRBV29-1 to TRBJ1-1; D not resolved. Trimming removed 7 bases at V and 0 bases at J, with 12 bases between. Per the germline V gene, CDR1 is SQVTM and CDR2 is ANQGSEA. There are 13 residues in the CDR3. Here the CDR3 DNA reads TGCAGCGGGACGGAACAGATGAACACTGAAGCTTTCTTT. Residues: CSGTEQMNTEAFF. Based on the CDR3 plus reference TRBV29-1 and TRBJ1-1, the full variable domain is SAVISQKPSRDICQRGTSLTIQCQVDSQVTMMFWYRQQPGQSLTLIATANQGSEATYESGFVIDKFPISRPNLTFSTLTVSNMSPEDSSIYLCSGTEQMNTEAFFGQGTRLTVV.

The chain links TRBV10-3 to TRBJ2-2; D ambiguous. V lost 5 bases to trimming and J lost 0 bases, with 7 bases between them. Germline lookup yields CDR1 ENHRY and CDR2 SYGVKD. The CDR3 length is 14 residues. The CDR3 region is CAISRAPNTGELFF. DNA for the CDR3: TGTGCCATCAGTCGGGCCCCGAACACCGGGGAGCTGTTTTTT.

This rearrangement joins TRBV28 to TRBJ2-7; D is uncertain. There are 12 residues in the CDR3. The germline CDR1 and CDR2 sequences are MDHEN and SYDVKM. Trimming shortened V by 3 bases and J by 1 base, and 4 bases separated the two germline ends. This chain's CDR3 is CASSFRSYEQYF. CDR3 nucleotide sequence: TGTGCCAGCAGTTTTCGGTCCTACGAGCAGTACTTC. Variable domain in full (rest from reference TRBV28 and TRBJ2-7): DVKVTQSSRYLVKRTGEKVFLECVQDMDHENMFWYRQDPGLGLRLIYFSYDVKMKEKGDIPEGYSVSREKKERFSLILESASTNQTSMYLCASSFRSYEQYFGPGTRLTVT.

The chain couples TRBV21-1 to TRBJ2-7; TRBD1 was called by the table and not checked on the DNA. TRBV21-1 is termed a pseudogene. The CDR3 is 15 residues long. CDR3 bases: TGTGCCAGCAGGTCACCCACAGGAAGGACCTACGAGCAGTACTTC. Translated: CASRSPTGRTYEQYF.

The genes are TRBV5-1 and TRBJ1-4; D not resolved. Deletions cut 4 bases from V and 4 bases from J, with 11 bases between. CDR1 is SGHRS, CDR2 YFSETQ, per germline. The length of the CDR3 is 14 residues. The CDR3 is CASSPVAGNEKLFF. CDR3 bases: TGCGCCAGCAGCCCGGTTGCGGGTAATGAAAAACTGTTTTTT.

V and J are TRBV18 and TRBJ1-4; 7 nucleotides line up with TRBD1. Germline lookup yields CDR1 KGHSH and CDR2 LQKENI. This CDR3 contains 15 residues. Trimming at V came to 3 bases and at J to 5 bases, leaving 6 bases not matched to a gene. CDR3 residues: CASSPTGTANEKLFF. The CDR3 DNA is TGTGCCAGCTCACCTACCGGGACAGCCAATGAAAAACTGTTTTTT.

The chain couples TRBV5-8 to TRBJ2-5, with 9 bases identical to TRBD1. V was pared by 4 bases and J by 2 bases, with 6 bases of the junction left unmatched. The CDR3 length is 15 residues. Germline lookup yields CDR1 SGHTS and CDR2 YDEGEE. This CDR3 is CASSTGTGQQETQYF. The CDR3 bases are TGTGCCAGCAGCACCGGGACAGGGCAACAAGAGACCCAGTACTTC.

Details on this clone: At the DNA level, this CDR3 is encoded by other sequences in the same sample as well. The J gene is TRBJ1-5, the V gene TRBV7-2, with TRBD1 matching over 7 bases. Germline V gene lookup returns CDR1 SGHTA and CDR2 FQGNSA. CDR3 size: 14 residues. After removal of 7 bases from V and 2 bases from J, the junction contained 5 bases not matched to a gene. The CDR3 region is CASTPGGGNQPQHF. DNA for the CDR3: TGTGCCAGCACCCCAGGGGGGGGCAATCAGCCCCAGCATTTT. Combining the CDR3 with reference TRBV7-2 and TRBJ1-5 gives the whole variable domain GAGVSQSPSNKVTEKGKDVELRCDPISGHTALYWYRQSLGQGLEFLIYFQGNSAPDKSGLPSDRFSAERTGGSVSTLTIQRTQQEDSAVYLCASTPGGGNQPQHFGDGTRLSIL.

The chain couples TRBV19 to TRBJ2-6; a possible D gene is TRBD1 (6 bases). CDR1 and CDR2 from the germline V gene are LNHDA and SQIVND (reference sequence). The ends were cut back, 6 bases at V and 3 bases at J, with 6 bases in the middle. The length of the CDR3 is 13 residues. The DNA of the CDR3 is TGTGCCAGTAGGACAGGTGGGGCCAACGTCCTGACTTTC. Protein sequence: CASRTGGANVLTF.

The chain employs TRBV7-9 and TRBJ1-1, with unresolved D. V lost 5 bases to trimming and J lost 2 bases, with 9 bases between them. Germline V gene data show CDR1 as SEHNR and CDR2 as FQNEAQ (reference sequence). The CDR3 length is 13 residues. The CDR3 coding sequence is TGTGCCAGCAGCACCGAACCTAACACTGAAGCTTTCTTT. It yields the protein CASSTEPNTEAFF.

This clone was counted a few times. The chain employs TRBV10-2 and TRBJ2-7; D is possibly TRBD1 (6 bases). Per germline, CDR1 WSHSY and CDR2 SAAADI. This CDR3 contains 12 residues. Trimming left V 0 bases short and J 11 bases short, with 11 bases between. CDR3 DNA: TGCGCCAGCAGTGAGTCGAGCCACAGGGAGTACTTC. Protein: CASSESSHREYF.

This clone was seen only once. The chain has TRBV5-6 and TRBJ2-1; no clear D. The germline V gene encodes CDR1 SGHDT and CDR2 YYEEEE. Trimming left V 0 bases short and J 9 bases short, with 4 bases between. CDR3 size: 11 residues. This CDR3 is CASSLVGEQFF. The CDR3, as DNA: TGTGCCAGCAGCTTGGTGGGTGAGCAGTTCTTC.

V is TRBV5-1 and J is TRBJ2-2; no reliable D call. Germline V gene data show CDR1 as SGHRS and CDR2 as YFSETQ. This CDR3 region has 16 residues. With 0 bases removed from V and 0 bases from J, the gap between germline ends came to 9 bases. The CDR3 DNA follows: TGCGCCAGCAGCTTGGGGGCAGGAACGAACACCGGGGAGCTGTTTTTT. It encodes CASSLGAGTNTGELFF.

V usage is TRBV19 and J usage is TRBJ2-3; 9 bases align to TRBD1. The V gene's germline CDR1 is LNHDA and CDR2 SQIVND (reference sequence). V shed 1 base and J 6 bases; nucleotides not matched to a gene: 5. The CDR3 has 15 amino acids. The CDR3 is CASSIGTGVGDTQYF. CDR3 sequence (DNA): TGTGCCAGTAGTATAGGGACAGGGGTCGGGGATACGCAGTATTTT.

The chain recombines TRBV27 with TRBJ2-2; D remains ambiguous. The CDR3 extends over 14 amino acids. The V end lost 8 bases, the J end lost 1 base, and 11 bases lay between the germline ends. The germline V gene encodes CDR1 MNHEY and CDR2 SMNVEV (reference sequence). In nucleotides, the CDR3 is TGTGCCAGCCGAGTGGATTGGAACACCGGGGAGCTGTTTTTT. It is translated as CASRVDWNTGELFF.

The chain is built from TRBV13 and TRBJ2-1, with TRBD1 matching 12 bases. This CDR3 is 15 amino acids long. CDR1 is PRHDT, CDR2 FYEKMQ, per germline (reference sequence). V shed 5 bases, J shed 5 bases, and the junction held 4 bases outside the gene matches. The CDR3 DNA is TGTGCCAGCAGCCCCGGGACAGGGGGCCACAATGAGCAGTTCTTC. It codes for CASSPGTGGHNEQFF.

The chain is built from TRBV6-4 and TRBJ2-2; TRBD2 agrees at 8 bases. The V and J ends lost 7 bases and 5 bases, in that order; junction bases with no gene match: 12. The CDR3 has 16 residues. CDR1 and CDR2 from the germline V gene are MRHNA and SNTAGT. The CDR3 nucleotides read TGTGCCAGCAACCGGGCAGCGGGGGACTCTACCGGGGAGCTGTTTTTT. It codes for CASNRAAGDSTGELFF.

J is TRBJ2-5 and V is TRBV5-1; D unresolved. Germline V gene sequence: CDR1 SGHRS, CDR2 YFSETQ. With 3 bases removed from V and 5 bases from J, the gap between germline ends came to 17 bases. CDR3 length: 15 residues. The CDR3 nucleotides are TGCGCCAGCAGCTGGTTTAACCAGGATAGGGAGACCCAGTACTTC. Protein sequence: CASSWFNQDRETQYF.